A single sample is the source of the 24 T cell receptor beta chains below, sequenced in a study of OX40 agonist ivuxolimab in advanced cancers. Assay used: immunoSEQ multiplex PCR; TCRdb lists only in-frame clones, some missing. Here the sample spans approximately 40,000 clones, 70% to 80% being singletons. This specimen consisted of CD4+ or CD8+ T cells sorted from blood, obtained in a trial of the OX40 agonist ivuxolimab. These receptors all stem from an adult with an advanced solid tumor such as melanoma, head and neck, liver or kidney cancer.

The chain is built from TRBV7-9 and TRBJ2-3; 8 nucleotides match TRBD1. From germline, CDR1 is SEHNR and CDR2 FQNEAQ (reference sequence). V dropped 5 bases and J dropped 5; count of bases not matched to a gene: 3. The CDR3 runs 13 residues. The CDR3 protein is CASSPDRGDTQYF. CDR3 DNA: TGTGCCAGCAGCCCTGACAGGGGAGATACGCAGTATTTT.

The V and J genes are TRBV28 and TRBJ2-4; 9 positions agree with TRBD1. The CDR3 has 16 residues. J lost 4 bases, V lost 2 bases, and 6 bases had no gene match. The germline gives CDR1 MDHEN, CDR2 SYDVKM. CDR3 nucleotides: TGTGCCAGCAGTTTAGTAACAGGGGGCCTTAAAAACATTCAGTACTTC. It specifies CASSLVTGGLKNIQYF.

This clone was detected once. This chain uses TRBV7-9 with TRBJ2-7, with 7 bases identical to TRBD1. Trimming removed 0 bases from V and 3 bases from J; junction bases left unmatched: 2. Per the germline V gene, CDR1 is SEHNR and CDR2 is FQNEAQ (reference sequence). CDR3 length equals 14 residues. Written as DNA, the CDR3 is TGTGCCAGCAGCTTAGCCGACAGGGACTACGAGCAGTACTTC. It codes for CASSLADRDYEQYF.

V gene TRBV27 combines with J gene TRBJ1-5; D is possibly TRBD1 (6 bases). CDR3 length: 13 amino acids. Deletions cut 3 bases from V and 9 bases from J, with 12 bases between. The germline gives CDR1 MNHEY, CDR2 SMNVEV (reference sequence). The CDR3: CASSFGGSGPQHF. The CDR3 DNA sequence: TGTGCCAGCAGTTTCGGGGGCTCTGGGCCCCAGCATTTT.

The genes are TRBV7-9 and TRBJ2-5; a possible D gene is TRBD1 (6 bases). The end of the DNA is better explained by TRBJ2-7, so the J call may be wrong. This CDR3 region has 14 residues. Per germline, CDR1 SEHNR and CDR2 FQNEAQ (reference sequence). The CDR3, as DNA: TGTGCCAGCAGCCCCCGGGACACCACCTACGAGCAGTACTTC. Protein: CASSPRDTTYEQYF.

This chain connects TRBV2 to TRBJ2-5, with 9 bases that match TRBD2. The CDR3 totals 13 residues. Germline V gives CDR1 SNHLY, CDR2 FYNNEI. V shed 6 bases, J shed 5 bases, and the junction held 4 bases outside the gene matches. DNA of the CDR3: TGTGCCAGCAGGGTAGCGGGAGTTGAGACCCAGTACTTC. This translates into CASRVAGVETQYF. Using reference TRBV2 and TRBJ2-5 for the parts outside the CDR3, the full variable domain is EPEVTQTPSHQVTQMGQEVILRCVPISNHLYFYWYRQILGQKVEFLVSFYNNEISEKSEIFDDQFSVERPDGSNFTLKIRSTKLEDSAMYFCASRVAGVETQYFGPGTRLLVL.

The chain recombines TRBV19 with TRBJ2-2; 10 bases align to TRBD1. Looked up from germline, CDR1 is LNHDA and CDR2 is SQIVND (reference sequence). This CDR3 has 16 amino acids. After removal of 5 bases from V and 4 bases from J, the junction contained 7 bases not matched to a gene. The CDR3 loop reads CASSLGTGASTGELFF. Here the CDR3 DNA reads TGTGCCAGTAGTTTAGGGACAGGGGCAAGCACCGGGGAGCTGTTTTTT.

The rearrangement uses TRBV27 and TRBJ2-5, with D hard to call. The CDR3 is 11 residues long. Germline loops: CDR1 MNHEY, CDR2 SMNVEV (reference sequence). Trimming cost V 4 bases and J 4 bases, with 4 bases left between them. DNA of the CDR3: TGTGCCAGCAGTTCAGGAGAGACCCAGTACTTC. Translation gives CASSSGETQYF.

This clone showed up just once. The chain is built from TRBV7-8 and TRBJ2-7; tentatively, D is TRBD2 (7 bases). Trimming shortened V by 5 bases and J by 2 bases, and 16 bases separated the two germline ends. This CDR3 is 15 amino acids long. The germline V gene has CDR1 SGHVS and CDR2 FQNEAQ. The CDR3 loop is CASSPLTGGPYEQYF. The CDR3 region has the DNA TGTGCCAGCAGCCCCCTTACCGGGGGGCCCTACGAGCAGTACTTC.

The CDR3 bases are TGTGCCAGCAGCCCCCGGGACAGGGGGCCGGTAGGGGAAAAACTGTTTTTT. Translated, it gives CASSPRDRGPVGEKLFF. The chain carries TRBV4-2 and TRBJ1-4; 12 bases agree with TRBD1. Trimming removed 4 bases from V and 8 bases from J; junction bases left unmatched: 11. The CDR3 is 17 residues long. Germline lookup yields CDR1 LGHNA and CDR2 YNFKEQ.

The chain uses TRBV5-6 and TRBJ2-3, with D unclear. The CDR3 is 11 residues long. V was shortened by 2 bases and J by 11 bases, with 9 bases between the two germline ends. Germline V lookup: CDR1 SGHDT, CDR2 YYEEEE. The CDR3 is CASSLDIRQYF. The CDR3 region has the DNA TGTGCCAGCAGCTTAGACATAAGGCAGTATTTT.

The V call is TRBV9, the J call TRBJ2-7, with D possibly being TRBD1 (6 bases). The CDR3 has 12 residues. Germline-derived CDR1 and CDR2 are SGDLS and YYNGEE. The V end lost 4 bases, the J end lost 3 bases, and 8 bases lay between the germline ends. CDR3 region: CASSRTDYEQYF. The CDR3, as DNA: TGTGCCAGCAGCCGGACAGACTACGAGCAGTACTTC.

The V and J genes are TRBV9 and TRBJ2-1, with D unresolved. This CDR3 comprises 15 residues. The germline V and J ends were trimmed by 0 bases and 2 bases, with 9 bases remaining between them. Per germline, CDR1 SGDLS and CDR2 YYNGEE. CDR3: CASSVGAQPYNEQFF. CDR3 coding DNA: TGTGCCAGCAGCGTAGGTGCCCAGCCCTACAATGAGCAGTTCTTC.

The chain is built from TRBV6-5 and TRBJ2-7, with 13 bases aligning to TRBD2. The CDR3 length is 13 residues. The V gene end was trimmed by 6 bases and the J gene end by 10 bases; junction bases not matched to a gene: 6. Germline V gives CDR1 MNHEY, CDR2 SVGAGI. DNA for the CDR3: TGTGCCAGCAGCGGGGGACTAGCGGGACTACAGTACTTC. Its protein product is CASSGGLAGLQYF.

V gene TRBV7-9 combines with J gene TRBJ1-5, with unresolved D. Per germline, CDR1 SEHNR and CDR2 FQNEAQ (reference sequence). The ends were cut back, 5 bases at V and 0 bases at J, with 8 bases in the middle. The CDR3 covers 14 residues. The CDR3 sequence: CASSLDGSNQPQHF. CDR3 in DNA: TGTGCCAGCAGCCTGGACGGTAGCAATCAGCCCCAGCATTTT.

The chain is built from TRBV7-2 and TRBJ2-7; TRBD1 matches at 10 bases. Trimming took 1 base from V and 7 from J; bases not matched to a gene: 4. Looked up from germline, CDR1 is SGHTA and CDR2 is FQGNSA. This CDR3 comprises 14 residues. This CDR3 is CASSLGQGAQEQYF. The CDR3 DNA follows: TGTGCCAGCAGCTTAGGACAGGGGGCACAGGAGCAGTACTTC. The whole variable domain, filled in from reference TRBV7-2 and TRBJ2-7, reads GAGVSQSPSNKVTEKGKDVELRCDPISGHTALYWYRQSLGQGLEFLIYFQGNSAPDKSGLPSDRFSAERTGGSVSTLTIQRTQQEDSAVYLCASSLGQGAQEQYFGPGTRLTVT.

The V gene is TRBV27, the J gene TRBJ1-1; no clear D. V lost 5 bases and J 6 bases, leaving 7 bases between the germline ends. Germline V gene data show CDR1 as MNHEY and CDR2 as SMNVEV (reference sequence). This CDR3 is built from 11 residues. CDR3 nucleotides: TGTGCCAGCAGTCTCGGGGCTGAAGCTTTCTTT. Amino acid sequence: CASSLGAEAFF.

This clone was recorded a few times. V usage is TRBV10-2 and J usage is TRBJ1-2; D gene unclear. The germline CDR1 and CDR2 sequences are WSHSY and SAAADI. Trimming removed 0 bases at V and 4 bases at J, with 9 bases between. The CDR3 consists of 14 residues. CDR3 sequence: CASSESNDVYGYTF. The CDR3, as DNA: TGCGCCAGCAGTGAGTCGAACGACGTCTATGGCTACACCTTC.

This sequence joins TRBV5-4 and TRBJ2-1; the D gene is possibly TRBD2 (6 bases). Per germline, CDR1 SGHNT and CDR2 YYREEE (reference sequence). The germline V and J ends were trimmed by 3 bases and 0 bases, with 16 bases remaining between them. The CDR3 is made up of 17 amino acids. Here the CDR3 reads CASSSFSGWSSYNEQFF. The CDR3 DNA sequence: TGTGCCAGCAGCTCCTTCAGCGGGTGGAGCTCCTACAATGAGCAGTTCTTC.

The chain employs TRBV5-6 and TRBJ2-1; 8 nucleotides agree with TRBD1. This CDR3 has 15 residues. V lost 0 bases, J lost 10 bases, and 9 bases stayed unmatched. Germline-derived CDR1 and CDR2 are SGHDT and YYEEEE. The CDR3 is CASSLVQGALREQFF. As DNA, the CDR3 is TGTGCCAGCAGCTTGGTCCAGGGGGCCCTAAGGGAGCAGTTCTTC.

The chain joins TRBV13 to TRBJ2-3; 8 bases line up with TRBD2. With 4 bases clipped from V and 0 bases from J, the junction kept 12 bases outside the gene matches. This CDR3 is 18 amino acids long. Germline V CDR1 and CDR2: PRHDT, FYEKMQ (reference sequence). CDR3 protein: CASSWLAGTLLSTDTQYF. The CDR3 DNA follows: TGTGCCAGCAGCTGGTTAGCGGGGACTCTTCTTAGCACAGATACGCAGTATTTT. Full variable domain (outside the CDR3, taken from reference TRBV13 and TRBJ2-3): AAGVIQSPRHLIKEKRETATLKCYPIPRHDTVYWYQQGPGQDPQFLISFYEKMQSDKGSIPDRFSAQQFSDYHSELNMSSLELGDSALYFCASSWLAGTLLSTDTQYFGPGTRLTVL.

In the case of this clone: A clone one base away is much larger, so this may be a read error. The V and J genes are TRBV9 and TRBJ2-1, with D hard to call. Germline assignment: CDR1 SGDLS and CDR2 YYNGEE. The CDR3 has 15 amino acids. The DNA for the CDR3 is TGTGCCAGCAGCGTAGGCGTCGGTTCCTACAATAAGCAGTTCTTC. This sequence encodes CASSVGVGSYNKQFF.

The table lists this clone with a few counts. The chain joins TRBV28 to TRBJ2-7; maybe TRBD1 (5 bases). CDR1 is MDHEN and CDR2 is SYDVKM in the germline V gene. The CDR3 is made up of 13 amino acids. Between the trimmed V and J ends, which lost 2 bases and 5 bases, there was a span of 10 bases. CDR3 nucleotide sequence: TGTGCCAGCAGTTTAAACCAGGGTAACGAGCAGTACTTC. This codes for CASSLNQGNEQYF.

J is TRBJ2-5 and V is TRBV10-1, with D unresolved. The germline gives CDR1 WNHNN, CDR2 SYGVQD (reference sequence). V lost 0 bases to trimming and J lost 7 bases, with 9 bases between them. The CDR3 extends over 13 amino acids. The DNA for the CDR3 is TGCGCCAGCAGTGAGTCGAAGCCCGGGACCCAGTACTTC. Protein: CASSESKPGTQYF.